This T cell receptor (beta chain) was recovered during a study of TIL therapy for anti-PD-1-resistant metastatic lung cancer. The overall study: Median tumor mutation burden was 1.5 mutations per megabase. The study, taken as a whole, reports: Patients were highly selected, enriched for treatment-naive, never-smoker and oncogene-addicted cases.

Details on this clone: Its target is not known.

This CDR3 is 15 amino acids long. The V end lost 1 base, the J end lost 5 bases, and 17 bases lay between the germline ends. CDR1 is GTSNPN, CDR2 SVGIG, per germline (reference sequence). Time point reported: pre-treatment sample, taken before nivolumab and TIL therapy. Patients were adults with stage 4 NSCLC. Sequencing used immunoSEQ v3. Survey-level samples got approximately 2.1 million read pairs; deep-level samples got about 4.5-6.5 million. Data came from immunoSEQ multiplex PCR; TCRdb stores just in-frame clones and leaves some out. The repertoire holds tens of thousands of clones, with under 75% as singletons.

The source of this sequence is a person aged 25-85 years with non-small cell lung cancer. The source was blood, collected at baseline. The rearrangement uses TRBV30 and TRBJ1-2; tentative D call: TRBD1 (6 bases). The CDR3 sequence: CAWSGLEQGGYGYTF. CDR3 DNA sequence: TGTGCCTGGAGTGGGCTGGAACAGGGAGGATATGGCTACACCTTC.